This T cell receptor (beta chain) was profiled in a study of OX40 agonist ivuxolimab in advanced cancers. The germline CDR1 and CDR2 sequences are LNHDA and SQIVND (reference sequence). Trimming removed 5 bases at V and 7 bases at J, with 11 bases between. The CDR3 loop spans 13 amino acids. Systemic immunosuppression or a history of autoimmune disease excluded patients. Produced via immunoSEQ multiplex PCR; TCRdb's table is partial and in-frame only. The table shows 55,000 to 85,000 clones, with just over 85% occurring only once. Study-level points and caveats: CD8+ T cells showed, on average, more clonal expansion than CD4+ cells.

Remarks on this clone: Antigen specificity is unknown.

This receptor was identified in an adult with an advanced solid tumor such as melanoma, head and neck, liver or kidney cancer. This chain joins TRBV19 and TRBJ2-2; D is possibly TRBD1 (5 bases). The sequenced sample was CD4+ or CD8+ T cells sorted from blood, obtained in a trial of the OX40 agonist ivuxolimab. Here the CDR3 reads CASSSGYGGELFF. The DNA of the CDR3 is TGTGCCAGTAGTTCAGGGTACGGCGGGGAGCTGTTTTTT.